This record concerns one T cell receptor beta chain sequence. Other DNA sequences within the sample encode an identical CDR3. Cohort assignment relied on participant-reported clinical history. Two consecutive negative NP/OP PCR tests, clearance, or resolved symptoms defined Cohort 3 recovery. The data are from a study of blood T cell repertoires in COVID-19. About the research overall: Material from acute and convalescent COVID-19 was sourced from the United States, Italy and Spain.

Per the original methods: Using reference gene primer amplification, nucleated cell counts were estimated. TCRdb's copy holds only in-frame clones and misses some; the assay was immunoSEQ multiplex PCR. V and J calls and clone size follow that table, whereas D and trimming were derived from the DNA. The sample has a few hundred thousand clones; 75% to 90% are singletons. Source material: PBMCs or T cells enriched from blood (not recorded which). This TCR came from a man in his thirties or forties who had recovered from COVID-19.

The CDR3 region has the DNA TGCGCCAGCAGCCAGACAGGGGGCTCAAATCAGCCCCAGCATTTT. As protein: CASSQTGGSNQPQHF. This chain uses TRBV4-1 with TRBJ1-5, with TRBD1 matching over 10 bases. Germline loops: CDR1 MGHRA, CDR2 YSYEKL. The ends lost 3 bases at V and 4 bases at J; junction bases unmatched: 3. The CDR3 covers 15 residues.